This T cell receptor (beta chain) was retrieved from a study of OX40 agonist ivuxolimab in advanced cancers. With respect to the entire study: Ivuxolimab was a fully human IgG2 agonistic monoclonal antibody targeting the costimulatory receptor OX40 (CD134). Intravenous ivuxolimab was administered to patients every 2 weeks at six dose levels: 0.01, 0.1, 0.3, 1.5, 3 and 10 mg/kg. Of the approximately 54 dose-escalation patients, hepatocellular carcinoma was present in roughly 19, melanoma in approximately 15, renal cell carcinoma in 9 and head and neck cancer in 9. In the dose-escalation cohort, 75% to 85% of patients were male, and the mean age was roughly 56 years with a range of about 23 to 79. Prior anti-PD-1, anti-PD-L1 or anti-CTLA-4 therapy was permitted, and about two fifths of dose-escalation patients had received checkpoint inhibitors. Partial responses occurred in three dose-escalation patients, of whom one had hepatocellular carcinoma and two had cutaneous melanoma. Peripheral TCRbeta sequencing aimed to test whether ivuxolimab altered TCR sequence diversity and caused clonal T-cell expansion. The paper covers the monotherapy dose-escalation part of the phase I ivuxolimab trial, which included N of about 56 patients.

CDR1 SGHAT and CDR2 FQNNGV are derived from the germline V gene. V and J are truncated by 1 base and 2 bases respectively, leaving an intervening sequence of 2 bases. Reading from cysteine to phenylalanine, the CDR3 counts 12 amino acids. CDR3 DNA only is kept here, 36 bases in frame from base 1. There are a few counts of this clone. What this receptor recognizes is not known. A much larger clone is a single base away; this may be a read error. At the DNA level, this CDR3 is encoded by other sequences in the same sample as well. Overall study results and their limits: In partial responders in the 0.1-3.0 mg/kg groups, normalized peripheral clonal expansion was found to be among the lowest, especially among CD8+ T cells. The antigen specificity of the peripheral T cells that underwent clonal expansion was not determined. Low levels of normalized T-cell clonal expansion were also seen in some patients who did not respond. After ivuxolimab, CD8+ T cells had more expanded clones than CD4+ T cells on average. Clonal expansion of both CD4+ and CD8+ blood T cells was observed from baseline to week 6 at doses 0.1 to 3.0 mg/kg.

For sequencing of the TCRbeta CDR3 region, genomic DNA was extracted from the sorted cells. The immunoSEQ Assay was used to sequence the TCRbeta CDR3 regions. TCRdb retrieved this table from immuneACCESS and kept in-frame rearrangements only. Not all clones are present; in checked studies, unresolved V genes account for under half, and no reason is known for the remainder. The sample yields approximately 20,000 clones; roughly 89% were counted once. 13% of the sample lies in the top ten. Patients with a history of autoimmune disease or receiving systemic immunosuppression were excluded from the trial. Peripheral blood for TCR sequencing was drawn from every dose cohort at baseline, at cycle 4 day 1 and at cycle 7 day 1. The samples were drawn from a first-in-human, open-label, multicenter phase I dose-escalation trial of ivuxolimab. The trial enrolled adults with locally advanced or metastatic head and neck squamous cell, hepatocellular, melanoma or renal cell carcinoma. Before TCR sequencing, CD4+ and CD8+ T cells were separately sorted from peripheral blood.

The chain uses TRBV11-2 and TRBJ2-5; the D gene is unclear. The clonotype was recovered from an adult with an advanced solid tumor such as melanoma, head and neck, liver or kidney cancer. Sequences were derived from CD4+ or CD8+ T cells sorted from blood, sampled in a trial of the OX40 agonist ivuxolimab. The CDR3 sequence is CASSLVQETQYF. The bases read TGTGCCAGCAGCTTAGTTCAAGAGACCCAGTACTTC.